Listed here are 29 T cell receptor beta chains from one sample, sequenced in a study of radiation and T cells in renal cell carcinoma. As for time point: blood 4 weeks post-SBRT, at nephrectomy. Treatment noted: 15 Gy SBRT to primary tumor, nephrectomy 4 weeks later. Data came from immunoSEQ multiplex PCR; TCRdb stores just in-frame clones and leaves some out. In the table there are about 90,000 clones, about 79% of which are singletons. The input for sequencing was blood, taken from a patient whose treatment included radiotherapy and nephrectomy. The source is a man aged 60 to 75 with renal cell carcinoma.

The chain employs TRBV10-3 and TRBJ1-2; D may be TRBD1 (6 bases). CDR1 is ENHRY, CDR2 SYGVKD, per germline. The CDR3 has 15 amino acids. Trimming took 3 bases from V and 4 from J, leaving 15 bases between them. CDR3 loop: CAISDPLQGGYGYTF. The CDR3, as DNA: TGTGCCATCAGTGACCCGCTACAGGGTGGCTATGGCTACACCTTC.

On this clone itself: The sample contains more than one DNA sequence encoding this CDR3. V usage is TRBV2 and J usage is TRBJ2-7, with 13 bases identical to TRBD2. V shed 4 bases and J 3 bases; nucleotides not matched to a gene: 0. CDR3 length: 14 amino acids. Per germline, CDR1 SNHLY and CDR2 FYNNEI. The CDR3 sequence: CASSGTSGSYEQYF. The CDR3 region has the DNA TGTGCCAGCAGTGGGACTAGCGGGAGCTACGAGCAGTACTTC.

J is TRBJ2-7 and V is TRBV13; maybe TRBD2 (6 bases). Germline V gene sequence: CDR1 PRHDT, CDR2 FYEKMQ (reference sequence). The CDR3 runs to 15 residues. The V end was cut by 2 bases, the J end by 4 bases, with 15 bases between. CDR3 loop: CASSLRSSGQYEQYF. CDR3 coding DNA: TGTGCCAGCAGCTTAAGGTCCAGCGGGCAGTACGAGCAGTACTTC.

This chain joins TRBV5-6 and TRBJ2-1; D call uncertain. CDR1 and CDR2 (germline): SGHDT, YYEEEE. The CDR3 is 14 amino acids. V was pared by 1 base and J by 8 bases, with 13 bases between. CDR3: CASSLPSHMYEQFF. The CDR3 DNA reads TGTGCCAGCAGCTTGCCTAGTCACATGTATGAGCAGTTCTTC.

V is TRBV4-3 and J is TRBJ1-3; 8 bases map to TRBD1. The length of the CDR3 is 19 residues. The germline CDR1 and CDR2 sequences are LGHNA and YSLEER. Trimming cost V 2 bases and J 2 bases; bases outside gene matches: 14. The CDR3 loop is CASSQQPSGQGSPGNTIYF. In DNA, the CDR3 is TGCGCCAGCAGCCAACAACCTTCCGGACAGGGCTCTCCTGGAAACACCATATATTTT.

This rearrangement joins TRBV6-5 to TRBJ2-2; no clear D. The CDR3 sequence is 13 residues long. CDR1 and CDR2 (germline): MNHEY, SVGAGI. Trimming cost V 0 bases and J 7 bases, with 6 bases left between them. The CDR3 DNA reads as TGTGCCAGCAGTTACTCGCGGTTCGGGGAGCTGTTTTTT. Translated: CASSYSRFGELFF.

This CDR3 reads CASRNQGPDTQYF. CDR3 in DNA: TGTGCCAGCAGAAATCAGGGACCAGATACGCAGTATTTT. The J gene is TRBJ2-3, the V gene TRBV28; D tentatively fits TRBD1 or TRBD2 (5 bases each). CDR3 size: 13 residues. Germline V lookup: CDR1 MDHEN, CDR2 SYDVKM. V gave up 6 bases and J gave up 4 bases, with 11 bases separating them.

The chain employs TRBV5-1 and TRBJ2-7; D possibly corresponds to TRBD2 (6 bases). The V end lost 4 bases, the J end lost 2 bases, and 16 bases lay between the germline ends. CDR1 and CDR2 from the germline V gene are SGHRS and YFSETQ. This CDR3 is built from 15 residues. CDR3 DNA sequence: TGCGCCAGCAGCCCTGACGGGAGTTCGACCTACGAGCAGTACTTC. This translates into CASSPDGSSTYEQYF.

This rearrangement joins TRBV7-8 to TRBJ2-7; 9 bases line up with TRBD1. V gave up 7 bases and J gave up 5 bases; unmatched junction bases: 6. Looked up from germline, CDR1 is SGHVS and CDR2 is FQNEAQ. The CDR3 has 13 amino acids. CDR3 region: CASNPGQGNEQYF. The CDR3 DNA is TGTGCCAGCAACCCGGGACAGGGAAACGAGCAGTACTTC.

CDR3 DNA sequence: TGTGCCAGCAGTTTATGGGGCGGTCCTCGCTCTGGAAACACCATATATTTT. The encoded protein is CASSLWGGPRSGNTIYF. This sequence joins TRBV28 and TRBJ1-3; no definite D call. The CDR3 extends over 17 amino acids. Germline CDR1 MDHEN, CDR2 SYDVKM. Trimming shortened V by 0 bases and J by 0 bases, and 12 bases separated the two germline ends.

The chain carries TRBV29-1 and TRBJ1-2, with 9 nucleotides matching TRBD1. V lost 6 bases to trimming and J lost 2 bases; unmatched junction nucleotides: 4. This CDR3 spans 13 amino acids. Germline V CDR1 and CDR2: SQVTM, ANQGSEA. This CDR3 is CSVTTGGNYGYTF. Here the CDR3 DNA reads TGCAGCGTGACGACAGGGGGGAACTATGGCTACACCTTC.

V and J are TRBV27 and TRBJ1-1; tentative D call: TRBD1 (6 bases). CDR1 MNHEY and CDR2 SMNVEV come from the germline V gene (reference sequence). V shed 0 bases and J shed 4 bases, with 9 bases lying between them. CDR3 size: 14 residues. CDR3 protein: CASSLSGGGTEAFF. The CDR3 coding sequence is TGTGCCAGCAGTTTATCGGGAGGGGGCACTGAAGCTTTCTTT.

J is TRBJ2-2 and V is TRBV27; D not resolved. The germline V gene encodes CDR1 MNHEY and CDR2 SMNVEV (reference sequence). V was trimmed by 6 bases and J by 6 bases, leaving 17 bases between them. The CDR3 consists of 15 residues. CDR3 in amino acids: CASSLTYLGPGELFF. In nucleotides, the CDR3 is TGTGCCAGCAGCCTCACATACCTAGGGCCCGGGGAGCTGTTTTTT.

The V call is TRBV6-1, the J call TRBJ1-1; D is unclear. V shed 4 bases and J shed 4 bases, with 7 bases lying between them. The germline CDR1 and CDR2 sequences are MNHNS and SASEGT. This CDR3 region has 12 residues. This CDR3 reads CASSGDTTEAFF. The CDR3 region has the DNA TGTGCCAGCAGTGGAGACACCACTGAAGCTTTCTTT.

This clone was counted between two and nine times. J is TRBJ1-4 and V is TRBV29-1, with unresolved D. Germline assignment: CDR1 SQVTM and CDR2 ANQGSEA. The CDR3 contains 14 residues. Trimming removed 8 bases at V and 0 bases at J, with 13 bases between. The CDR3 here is CSTSELATNEKLFF. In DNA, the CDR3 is TGCAGCACAAGCGAGCTAGCAACTAATGAAAAACTGTTTTTT.

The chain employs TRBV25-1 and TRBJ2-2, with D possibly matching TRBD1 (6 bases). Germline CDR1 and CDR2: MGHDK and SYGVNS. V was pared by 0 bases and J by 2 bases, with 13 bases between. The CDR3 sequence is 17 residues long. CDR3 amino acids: CASSEYIRRGNTGELFF. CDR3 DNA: TGTGCCAGCAGTGAATATATCCGCAGGGGTAACACCGGGGAGCTGTTTTTT. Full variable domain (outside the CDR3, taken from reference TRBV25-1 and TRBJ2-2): EADIYQTPRYLVIGTGKKITLECSQTMGHDKMYWYQQDPGMELHLIHYSYGVNSTEKGDLSSESTVSRIRTEHFPLTLESARPSHTSQYLCASSEYIRRGNTGELFFGEGSRLTVL.

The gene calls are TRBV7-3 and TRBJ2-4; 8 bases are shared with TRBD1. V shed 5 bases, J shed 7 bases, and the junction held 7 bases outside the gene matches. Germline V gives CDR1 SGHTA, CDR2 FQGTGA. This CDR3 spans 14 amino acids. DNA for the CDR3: TGTGCCAGCAGCCCACGGACAGGGTCCAACATTCAGTACTTC. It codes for CASSPRTGSNIQYF. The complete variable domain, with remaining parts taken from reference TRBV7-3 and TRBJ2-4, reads GAGVSQTPSNKVTEKGKYVELRCDPISGHTALYWYRQSLGQGPEFLIYFQGTGAADDSGLPNDRFFAVRPEGSVSTLKIQRTERGDSAVYLCASSPRTGSNIQYFGAGTRLSVL.

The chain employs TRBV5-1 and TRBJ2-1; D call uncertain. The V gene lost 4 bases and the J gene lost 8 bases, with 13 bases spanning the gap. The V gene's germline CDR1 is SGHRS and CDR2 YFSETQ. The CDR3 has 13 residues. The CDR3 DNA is TGCGCCAGCAGCATAGACCCAAGGGATGAGCAGTTCTTC. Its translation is CASSIDPRDEQFF.

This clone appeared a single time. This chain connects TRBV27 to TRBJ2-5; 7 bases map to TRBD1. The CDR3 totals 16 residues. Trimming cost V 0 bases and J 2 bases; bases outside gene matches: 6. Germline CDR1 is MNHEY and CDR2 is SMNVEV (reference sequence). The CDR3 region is CASSLSLQGFQETQYF. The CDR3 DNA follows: TGTGCCAGCAGTTTATCCCTACAGGGGTTTCAAGAGACCCAGTACTTC.

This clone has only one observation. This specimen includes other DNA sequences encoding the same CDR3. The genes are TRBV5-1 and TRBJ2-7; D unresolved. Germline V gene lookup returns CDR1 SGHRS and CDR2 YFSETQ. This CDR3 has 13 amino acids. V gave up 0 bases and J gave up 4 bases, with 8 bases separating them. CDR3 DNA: TGCGCCAGCAGCTTGGTCCTAGGGTACGAGCAGTACTTC. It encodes CASSLVLGYEQYF.

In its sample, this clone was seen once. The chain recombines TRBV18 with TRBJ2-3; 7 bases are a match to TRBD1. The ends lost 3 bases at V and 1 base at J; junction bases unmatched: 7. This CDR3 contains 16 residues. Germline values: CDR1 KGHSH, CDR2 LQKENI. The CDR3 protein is CASSPRTGGGTDTQYF. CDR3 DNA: TGTGCCAGCTCACCCCGGACAGGTGGTGGCACAGATACGCAGTATTTT.

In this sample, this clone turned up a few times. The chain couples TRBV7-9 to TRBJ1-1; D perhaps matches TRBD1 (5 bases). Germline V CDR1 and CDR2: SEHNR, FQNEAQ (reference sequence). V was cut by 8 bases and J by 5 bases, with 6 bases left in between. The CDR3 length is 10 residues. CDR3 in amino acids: CASGATEAFF. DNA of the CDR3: TGTGCCAGCGGGGCTACTGAAGCTTTCTTT. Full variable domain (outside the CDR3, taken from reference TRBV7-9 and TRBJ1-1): DTGVSQNPRHKITKRGQNVTFRCDPISEHNRLYWYRQTLGQGPEFLTYFQNEAQLEKSRLLSDRFSAERPKGSFSTLEIQRTEQGDSAMYLCASGATEAFFGQGTRLTVV.

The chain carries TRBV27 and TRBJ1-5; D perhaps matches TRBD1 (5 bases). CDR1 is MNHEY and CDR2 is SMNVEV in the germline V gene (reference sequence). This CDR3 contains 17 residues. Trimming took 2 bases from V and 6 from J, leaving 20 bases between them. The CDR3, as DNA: TGTGCCAGCAGTTTAATCTTTGACAGCAGCACGGTTCAGCCCCAGCATTTT. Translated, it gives CASSLIFDSSTVQPQHF.

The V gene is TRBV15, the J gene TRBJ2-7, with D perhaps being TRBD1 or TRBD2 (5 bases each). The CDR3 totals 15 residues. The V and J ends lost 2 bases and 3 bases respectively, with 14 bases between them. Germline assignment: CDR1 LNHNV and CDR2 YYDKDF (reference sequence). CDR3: CATSRSGAPRYEQYF. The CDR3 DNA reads TGTGCCACCAGCAGATCCGGGGCCCCCCGCTACGAGCAGTACTTC.

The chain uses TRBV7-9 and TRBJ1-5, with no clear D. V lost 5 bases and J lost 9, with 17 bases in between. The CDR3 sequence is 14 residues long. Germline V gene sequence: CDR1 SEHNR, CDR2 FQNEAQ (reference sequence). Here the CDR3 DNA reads TGTGCCAGCAGCCCAAAAGGACTGTGGTGGCCCCAGCATTTT. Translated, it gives CASSPKGLWWPQHF.

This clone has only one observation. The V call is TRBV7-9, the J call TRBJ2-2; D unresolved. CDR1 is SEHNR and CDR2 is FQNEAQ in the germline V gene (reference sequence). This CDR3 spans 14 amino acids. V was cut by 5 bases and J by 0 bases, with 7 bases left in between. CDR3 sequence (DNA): TGTGCCAGCAGCCCCCCTACGAACACCGGGGAGCTGTTTTTT. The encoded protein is CASSPPTNTGELFF.

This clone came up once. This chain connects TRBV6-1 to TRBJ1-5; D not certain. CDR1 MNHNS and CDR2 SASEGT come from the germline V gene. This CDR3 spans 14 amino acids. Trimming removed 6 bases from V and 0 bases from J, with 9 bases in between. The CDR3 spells CASRPTYSNQPQHF. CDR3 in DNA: TGTGCCAGCAGACCGACGTATAGCAATCAGCCCCAGCATTTT.

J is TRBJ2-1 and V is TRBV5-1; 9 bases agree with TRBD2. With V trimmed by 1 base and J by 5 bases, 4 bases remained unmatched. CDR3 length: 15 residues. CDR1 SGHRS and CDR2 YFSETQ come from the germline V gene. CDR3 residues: CASSLTLAGNNEQFF. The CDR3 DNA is TGCGCCAGCAGCTTGACTCTAGCGGGGAACAATGAGCAGTTCTTC.

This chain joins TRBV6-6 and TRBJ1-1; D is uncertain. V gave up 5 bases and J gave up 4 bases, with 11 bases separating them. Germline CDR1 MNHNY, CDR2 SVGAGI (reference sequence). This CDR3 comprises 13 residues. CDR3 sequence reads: CASSPPQLTEAFF. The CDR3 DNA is TGTGCCAGCAGTCCTCCCCAGCTCACTGAAGCTTTCTTT.